This is a list of T cell receptor beta chains from one sample in a study of persistence of HIV-infected CD4 T cells. TCRdb keeps only in-frame clones here, not all; method: immunoSEQ multiplex PCR. The sample holds roughly 30,000 clones; roughly 78% are singletons and the top ten take 0.7% to 0.95%. What these receptors recognize is not known. The sequencing used CD4+ T cells sorted from PBMCs after roughly 20-hour stimulation, collected from a patient who received antiretroviral therapy. The receptors were gathered from an adult woman with HIV who was CMV-seropositive. CDR3s include the opening cysteine and the closing phenylalanine or tryptophan. The D gene is left open where the match is weak. Part of the rows lack a size; the others show once, few, many or a class for expanded clones.

cdr3_nt: TGTGCCAGCAGCCAAAACGGGCCGGGGGCGCAGTATTTT
cdr3_aa: CASSQNGPGAQYF
d_call: -
clone_size: -
j_call: TRBJ2-3
v_call: TRBV3-1/TRBV3-2

cdr3_nt: TGTGCCAGCAGTGAAGACTCAGGGACAGGGGGCAGGAAGACCCAGTACTTC
cdr3_aa: CASSEDSGTGGRKTQYF
d_call: TRBD1
clone_size: -
j_call: TRBJ2-5
v_call: TRBV6-1

cdr3_nt: TGTGCCAGCAACCAACTACTGGGGACCGAGTATGGCTACACCTTC
cdr3_aa: CASNQLLGTEYGYTF
d_call: -
clone_size: -
j_call: TRBJ1-2
v_call: TRBV7-2

cdr3_nt: TGTGCCAGCACCGTTCGTGGCACTGAAGCTTTCTTT
cdr3_aa: CASTVRGTEAFF
d_call: -
clone_size: few
j_call: TRBJ1-1
v_call: TRBV2

cdr3_nt: TGTGCCAGCAGCCCTGAGCCCGGCAAGGAGACCCAGTACTTC
cdr3_aa: CASSPEPGKETQYF
d_call: -
clone_size: few
j_call: TRBJ2-5
v_call: TRBV7-2

cdr3_nt: TGTGCCAGTAGTATAGTAAGGAGCTCTGGGGCCAACGTCCTGACTTTC
cdr3_aa: CASSIVRSSGANVLTF
d_call: -
clone_size: -
j_call: TRBJ2-6
v_call: TRBV19

cdr3_nt: TGTGCCAGCAGCTTACCCGGTGGGGGCTCCTACAATGAGCAGTTCTTC
cdr3_aa: CASSLPGGGSYNEQFF
d_call: -
clone_size: -
j_call: TRBJ2-1
v_call: TRBV7-8

cdr3_nt: TGTGCCAGCAGCTTAGGGCCTTTTAATTCACCCCTCCACTTT
cdr3_aa: CASSLGPFNSPLHF
d_call: -
clone_size: -
j_call: TRBJ1-6
v_call: TRBV7-2

cdr3_nt: TGTGCCAGCAGCTTGGCGGGGGGCCAGGACACTGAAGCTTTCTTT
cdr3_aa: CASSLAGGQDTEAFF
d_call: -
clone_size: -
j_call: TRBJ1-1
v_call: TRBV5-5

cdr3_nt: TGTGCCAGCAGTAGCGCCGCAGGGGTAAATTCACCCCTCCACTTT
cdr3_aa: CASSSAAGVNSPLHF
d_call: -
clone_size: -
j_call: TRBJ1-6
v_call: TRBV6-5

cdr3_nt: TGTGCCAGCACCTCCGGATCTTGGGCAGGGGGGGAAAAACTGTTTTTT
cdr3_aa: CASTSGSWAGGEKLFF
d_call: TRBD1
clone_size: -
j_call: TRBJ1-4
v_call: TRBV2

cdr3_nt: TGTGCCAGCAGCTTCTCCCGTCTACAGGGGGCCACTGAAGCTTTCTTT
cdr3_aa: CASSFSRLQGATEAFF
d_call: TRBD1
clone_size: few
j_call: TRBJ1-1
v_call: TRBV7-8

cdr3_nt: TGCGCCAGCAGCGCCCGAGGGGTTTCGAACACTGAAGCTTTCTTT
cdr3_aa: CASSARGVSNTEAFF
d_call: -
clone_size: -
j_call: TRBJ1-1
v_call: TRBV5-1

cdr3_nt: TGCGCCAGCAGCTTCGACAGGAACTATGGCTACACCTTC
cdr3_aa: CASSFDRNYGYTF
d_call: -
clone_size: -
j_call: TRBJ1-2
v_call: TRBV5-1

cdr3_nt: TGCGCCAGCAGCTTGGTGAATAGGGGTCGGGGCTCCTACAATGAGCAGTTCTTC
cdr3_aa: CASSLVNRGRGSYNEQFF
d_call: -
clone_size: -
j_call: TRBJ2-1
v_call: TRBV5-1

cdr3_nt: TGTGCCAGCTCACCCAACAGGGGGCCTAATGAAAAACTGTTTTTT
cdr3_aa: CASSPNRGPNEKLFF
d_call: TRBD1
clone_size: few
j_call: TRBJ1-4
v_call: TRBV18

cdr3_nt: TGTGCCAGCAGCCTAACAGGGCTGGATTCACCCCTCCACTTT
cdr3_aa: CASSLTGLDSPLHF
d_call: -
clone_size: once
j_call: TRBJ1-6
v_call: TRBV9

cdr3_nt: TGTGCCAGCAGTCCCGGGCTTCCGGGACTAAACGGCTACACCTTC
cdr3_aa: CASSPGLPGLNGYTF
d_call: -
clone_size: once
j_call: TRBJ1-2
v_call: TRBV7-9

cdr3_nt: TGTGCCAGCAGCTTAGGTTCCCGAACCGAGCAGTACTTC
cdr3_aa: CASSLGSRTEQYF
d_call: -
clone_size: -
j_call: TRBJ2-7
v_call: TRBV7-3

cdr3_nt: TGTGCCAGCAGTTCCCGGGGGGGGTCCCAACCCCAGCATTTT
cdr3_aa: CASSSRGGSQPQHF
d_call: -
clone_size: -
j_call: TRBJ1-5
v_call: TRBV6-5

cdr3_nt: TGTGCCAGCAGCGTGACAGGTTGGGGGTACACTGAAGCTTTCTTT
cdr3_aa: CASSVTGWGYTEAFF
d_call: -
clone_size: -
j_call: TRBJ1-1
v_call: TRBV9

cdr3_nt: TGTGCCAGCAGCCAATTGGGGCAGCTCACCGGGGAGCTGTTTTTT
cdr3_aa: CASSQLGQLTGELFF
d_call: -
clone_size: few
j_call: TRBJ2-2
v_call: TRBV4-2

cdr3_nt: TGCAGCGTTGCGACGCAGGGAGGATGGGAGACCCAGTACTTC
cdr3_aa: CSVATQGGWETQYF
d_call: -
clone_size: -
j_call: TRBJ2-5
v_call: TRBV29-1

cdr3_nt: TGTGCCAGCAGCTACATCGGGGCAGGGGAAGCTTTCTTT
cdr3_aa: CASSYIGAGEAFF
d_call: -
clone_size: -
j_call: TRBJ1-1
v_call: TRBV6-6

cdr3_nt: TGTGCCAGCAGTGAAGCGCTTCGGTCCGTTGGAGGCTACACCTTC
cdr3_aa: CASSEALRSVGGYTF
d_call: -
clone_size: -
j_call: TRBJ1-2
v_call: TRBV6-1